This TCR beta chain was identified during a study of blood T cells in healthy people across ages. The CDR3 length is 15 residues. Deletions cut 3 bases from V and 6 bases from J, with 20 bases between. Germline values: CDR1 DFQATT, CDR2 SNEGSKA (reference sequence). The authors ran a second PCR of roughly 6 to 11 cycles using a sample-barcoded 5' primer and a J-beta primer mix. TCRdb re-called the 5' RACE reads with MiXCR, one entry per CDR3 protein. The sample records 600,000 or so distinct CDR3 sequences, 25% to 35% being singletons. The sequence came from a woman aged 80 or over in good health. Source material: blood. The chain recombines TRBV20-1 with TRBJ1-1; D possibly corresponds to TRBD1 (6 bases). The CDR3 loop is CSARETGLFSAEAFF. CDR3 nucleotide sequence: TGCAGTGCTAGGGAAACAGGGTTATTTTCGGCTGAAGCTTTCTTT.